The rows below give T cell receptor beta chains drawn from one sample of a study of cytomegalovirus exposure and HLA in healthy donors. Profiled with immunoSEQ multiplex PCR; TCRdb holds only in-frame clones, not every one. The table includes roughly 200,000 clones, over 65% detected once. The sequenced material came from PBMCs. All receptors come from a man younger than 35 in good health and CMV-seronegative. Both conserved end residues are part of each CDR3. The D gene is left open where the match is weak. The size of a clone is reported for some rows only, either as once, few or many, or as a class for expanded clones.

>TRBV7-7|-|17|TRBJ2-1|TRBD1
TGTGCTAGCAGCTTAGGTGGTACGGGACAGGGGTACAATGAGCAGTTCTTC
CASSLGGTGQGYNEQFF
>TRBV27|-|14|TRBJ1-5|-
TGTGCCAGCGGTGACAGTCCGGGCAATCAGCCCCAGCATTTT
CASGDSPGNQPQHF
>TRBV4-2|-|17|TRBJ2-1|TRBD2
TGTGCCAGCAGCCAAGACCCGACTAGCGGGAGTGCCCATGAGCAGTTCTTC
CASSQDPTSGSAHEQFF
>TRBV9|-|15|TRBJ2-1|-
TGTGCCAGCAGCGTAGAACCCCAACTGTACAATGAGCAGTTCTTC
CASSVEPQLYNEQFF
>TRBV19|few|13|TRBJ2-7|TRBD1
TGTGCCAGTAGTATAGCTGGGACAGGCGAGCAGTACTTC
CASSIAGTGEQYF
>TRBV7-9|-|16|TRBJ2-7|TRBD1
TGTGCCAGCAGCCCATCCGGGACAGGGATGTTCTACGAGCAGTACTTC
CASSPSGTGMFYEQYF
>TRBV6-1|-|15|TRBJ2-1|TRBD2
TGTGCCAGCAGTGAGGGAGGGCGTTCCTACAATGAGCAGTTCTTC
CASSEGGRSYNEQFF
>TRBV4-1|once|19|TRBJ2-1|TRBD2
TGCGCCAGCAGCCAAGAAAGGGGAGCGGGAGGAACTTCCTACAATGAGCAGTTCTTC
CASSQERGAGGTSYNEQFF
>TRBV6-1|-|16|TRBJ2-4|TRBD1
TGTGCCAGCAGTGAAAGACAGGGGGGAGTCAAAAACATTCAGTACTTC
CASSERQGGVKNIQYF
>TRBV28|-|12|TRBJ1-3|-
TGTGCCGTCACAGGGTCCGGAAACACCATATATTTT
CAVTGSGNTIYF
>TRBV27|once|17|TRBJ2-5|TRBD2
TGTGCCAGCAGTCCCGGGACTAGCGGGAGGGCCTTGGGGACCCAGTACTTC
CASSPGTSGRALGTQYF
>TRBV12-5|few|13|TRBJ1-1|-
TGTGCTAGTGGACTCCAGCGGGTCCCTGAAGCTTTCTTT
CASGLQRVPEAFF
>TRBV11-2|-|12|TRBJ2-7|-
TGTGCCAGCAGCTTCCCCCCTGACGAGCAGTACTTC
CASSFPPDEQYF
>TRBV28|-|16|TRBJ2-7|-
TGTGCCAGCAGCTCGGTGGGTAGTGACTACCAGTACGAGCAGTACTTC
CASSSVGSDYQYEQYF
>TRBV5-1|-|17|TRBJ2-3|-
TGCGCCAGCAGCTTGGGAGCGGTTCTGGGGGCCACAGATACGCAGTATTTT
CASSLGAVLGATDTQYF
>TRBV21-1|-|16|TRBJ2-3|-
TGTGCCAGCAGCTCCCGGGACAACCCTCGCACAGATACGCAGTATTTT
CASSSRDNPRTDTQYF
>TRBV27|few|14|TRBJ1-5|-
TGTGCCAGCAGTTTGCAGGGTGGCGGTCAGCCCCAGCATTTT
CASSLQGGGQPQHF
>TRBV5-1|-|15|TRBJ1-3|TRBD1
TGCGCCAGCAGCAGGGGACAGGACTCTGGAAACACCATATATTTT
CASSRGQDSGNTIYF
>TRBV7-9|-|12|TRBJ2-1|-
TGTGCCAGCAGCGAACAGGGCGATGAGCAGTTCTTC
CASSEQGDEQFF
>TRBV6-1|-|13|TRBJ1-2|-
TGTGCCAGCACAAAACCAGATAACTATGGCTACACCTTC
CASTKPDNYGYTF
>TRBV6-5|-|15|TRBJ1-2|TRBD1
TGTGCCAGCAGTTACCCGGGACAGGGGTGGGATGGCTACACCTTC
CASSYPGQGWDGYTF
>TRBV29-1|-|13|TRBJ2-1|TRBD1
TGCAGCGGTGACAGGGGGCTTTACAATGAGCAGTTCTTC
CSGDRGLYNEQFF
>TRBV27|-|15|TRBJ2-3|-
TGTGCCAGCAGCCTTATCGGACTTAGCACAGATACGCAGTATTTT
CASSLIGLSTDTQYF
>TRBV27|-|13|TRBJ1-4|-
TGTGCCAGCGGGGGCAGGACTAATGAAAAACTGTTTTTT
CASGGRTNEKLFF
>TRBV5-8|-|13|TRBJ1-5|TRBD1
TGTGCCAGCAGCTGGACAGGGAGTCAGCCCCAGCATTTT
CASSWTGSQPQHF
>TRBV6-5|few|15|TRBJ2-7|-
TGTGCCAGCAGTCCTTCGTTGACAGCCCGCTACGAGCAGTACTTC
CASSPSLTARYEQYF
>TRBV6-6|few|12|TRBJ2-3|-
TGTGCCAGCAGTCCCCGGGCAGATACGCAGTATTTT
CASSPRADTQYF
>TRBV9|once|15|TRBJ2-5|-
TGTGCCAGCAGCGTAGGCCTAGCAGAACAAGAGACCCAGTACTTC
CASSVGLAEQETQYF
>TRBV9|-|14|TRBJ2-5|TRBD1
TGTGCCAGCGCCCAAGGACAGGGGAGTGAGACCCAGTACTTC
CASAQGQGSETQYF
>TRBV2|-|16|TRBJ2-7|TRBD1
TGTGCCAGCAGTCTTTTCCCCGGGACAGGGACCTACGAGCAGTACTTC
CASSLFPGTGTYEQYF
>TRBV10-3|-|16|TRBJ2-7|TRBD2
TGTGCCATCAGCTCGGGACTAGCGGGAGCTTTCCACGAGCAGTACTTC
CAISSGLAGAFHEQYF
>TRBV9|-|16|TRBJ2-2|TRBD2
TGTGCCAGCAGCAACCGGGACTACAAGAACACCGGGGAGCTGTTTTTT
CASSNRDYKNTGELFF
>TRBV19|once|17|TRBJ2-1|-
TGTGCCAGTAGTATGGGTATTGGGGCTAGCTCCTACAATGAGCAGTTCTTC
CASSMGIGASSYNEQFF
>TRBV7-3|-|14|TRBJ1-1|TRBD1
TGTGCCAGCAGCTTGACCGGACAGGGCACTGAAGCTTTCTTT
CASSLTGQGTEAFF
>TRBV6-5|-|13|TRBJ1-4|-
TGTGCCAGCAGCAGGGCAGGAGGGGAAAAACTGTTTTTT
CASSRAGGEKLFF
>TRBV25-1|-|16|TRBJ2-1|TRBD1
TGTGCCAGCAGTGAATGGGGACAGGGGGCGTCCAATGAGCAGTTCTTC
CASSEWGQGASNEQFF
>TRBV4-1|-|15|TRBJ2-1|-
TGCGCCAGCAGCCCTCCTTGGGAGTTGTATAGTGAGCAGTTCTTC
CASSPPWELYSEQFF
>TRBV6-1|few|15|TRBJ2-7|-
TGTGCCAGCAGTGAGGGGGGAGGAAGCTCCTACGAGCAGTACTTC
CASSEGGGSSYEQYF
>TRBV28|-|14|TRBJ1-3|-
TGTGCCAGCAAGGTCTCGGGTTCTGGAAACACCATATATTTT
CASKVSGSGNTIYF
>TRBV6-1|-|15|TRBJ2-1|TRBD2
TGTGCCAGCAGTGATGCTAGCGGAGGATACAATGAGCAGTTCTTC
CASSDASGGYNEQFF
>TRBV11-2|few|13|TRBJ2-1|-
TGTGCCAGCAGCTTAGGAGTAGGGGATGAGCAGTTCTTC
CASSLGVGDEQFF
>TRBV30|-|18|TRBJ1-1|-
TGTGCCTGGAGTGGGGTCGCCCCGGGCAGGGGCACAGACACTGAAGCTTTCTTT
CAWSGVAPGRGTDTEAFF
>TRBV28|once|14|TRBJ2-7|-
TGTGCCAGCAGGGGGGCCTCTATCATCTACGAGCAGTACTTC
CASRGASIIYEQYF
>TRBV7-9|once|15|TRBJ1-1|TRBD1
TGTGCCAGCAGCTTAGCGGGACAGGGGGCCAGAACAGCTTTCTTT
CASSLAGQGARTAFF
>TRBV7-9|few|14|TRBJ2-3|-
TGTGCCAGCAGCTTCTCTTCTTACACAGATACGCAGTATTTT
CASSFSSYTDTQYF
>TRBV2|-|15|TRBJ2-3|-
TGTGCCAGGACCGATTCGGGGTCTAGCACAGATACGCAGTATTTT
CARTDSGSSTDTQYF